Sequencing of this T cell receptor (beta chain) was carried out in a study of CD8+CD57+ T cells in acquired aplastic anemia. Findings and caveats of the study: Shared by patients and controls, some 29 CD8+ CDR3s were abundant in patients.

Trimming took off 1 base at V and 5 bases at J, with 12 bases between the two ends. The CDR3 has 14 residues. CDR1 is SGHRS and CDR2 is YFSETQ in the germline V gene. As concerns this clonotype: Its antigen is undetermined.

Only patients with CD8+CD57+ cell expansion on flow cytometry were chosen for sequencing. The template for TCR beta VDJ and CDR3 sequence profiling was genomic DNA. One entry per CDR3 protein, called by TCRdb with MiXCR from the reads. The sample holds about 120,000 distinct CDR3 sequences; 55% to 60% are singletons and the top ten take 25% to 30%. This TCR derives from a human donor with aplastic anemia. The chain combines TRBV5-1 with TRBJ1-1; D call uncertain. Input material: sorted CD4+, CD8+, or CD8+CD57+ T cells (not recorded which) from PBMCs. CDR3 sequence: CASSLSSRDTEAFF. The CDR3 region has the DNA TGCGCCAGCAGCTTGTCCTCAAGGGATACTGAAGCTTTCTTT.